The clone carrying this T cell receptor beta chain appeared a few times. This sample is drawn from a study of patients and donors after allogeneic stem cell transplantation. TCRdb passed the RT-PCR reads through MiXCR, listing each CDR3 protein once. The sample shows about 150,000 distinct CDR3 sequences, 30% to 45% of them seen only once. Germline-derived CDR1 and CDR2 are LGHNA and YSLEER. The V segment lost 3 bases and the J segment 4 bases; nucleotides outside the gene matches: 6. The CDR3 contains 15 residues. V and J are TRBV4-3 and TRBJ2-7; 10 bases line up with TRBD2. This receptor was taken from a human donor who was either an allogeneic HSCT recipient or a stem cell or donor lymphocyte infusion donor (not recorded which). It is not recorded whose cells these are; they may come from a transplant donor. Sequencing was done on a sample of blood, either unsorted or a sorted T cell fraction (not recorded which). CDR3 protein: CASSQPRTSGYEQYF. Here the CDR3 DNA reads TGCGCCAGCAGCCAGCCTCGGACTAGCGGTTACGAGCAGTACTTC.